The present T cell receptor beta chain was sequenced within a study of cytomegalovirus exposure and HLA in healthy donors. The study, taken as a whole, reports: A likely sequencing artifact accounted for one observed cluster of highly shared sequence variants.

The CDR3 is 11 residues long. Trimming pared 5 bases from V and 5 bases from J, leaving 6 bases between. Looked up from germline, CDR1 is MDHEN and CDR2 is SYDVKM. The primer mix had 60 Vbeta and 13 Jbeta primers. Generated by immunoSEQ multiplex PCR, the TCRdb table keeps only in-frame clones and is missing some. The sample shows 85,000 to 90,000 clones, around 64% of them seen only once. This clone was found a few times. Its antigen is unknown. The chain has TRBV28 and TRBJ1-1; the D is unclear. Specimen: PBMCs. This clonotype was obtained from a young man in good health and CMV-seronegative. The CDR3 here is CASSPETEAFF. The CDR3 nucleotides are TGTGCCAGCAGTCCTGAGACTGAAGCTTTCTTT.